This T cell receptor (beta chain) was captured in a study of long-term antiretroviral therapy in people with HIV. It was version v3.0 of the immunoSEQ assay that was run at survey level. Clones were sequenced by immunoSEQ multiplex PCR, and TCRdb holds only the in-frame ones, with some missing. The data show 30,000 to 35,000 clones, 83% seen once. The V gene's germline CDR1 is SGHKS and CDR2 YYEKEE (reference sequence). This CDR3 is built from 14 residues. With V trimmed by 0 bases and J by 4 bases, 3 bases remained unmatched. Material: unsorted PBMCs, obtained 0.4 years before starting antiretroviral therapy. This TCR was sampled from a man aged 18-30 years with HIV. V gene TRBV5-5 combines with J gene TRBJ2-5, with 7 bases lining up with TRBD2. In DNA form, the CDR3 reads TGTGCCAGCAGCTTGGGACTAGCCCGAGAGACCCAGTACTTC. Residues: CASSLGLARETQYF.